This is a list of T cell receptor beta chains from one sample in a study of shared T cell receptors in the human thymus. Clones were read by immunoSEQ multiplex PCR, and TCRdb kept only the in-frame ones, dropping some. The sample includes about 730,000 clones, 75% to 90% seen only once; the top ten take around 0.0094%. These data also formed part of another study, on human thymus T cells.

Input material: thymocytes. The receptors derive from a girl less than two years old with a congenital heart defect. The CDR3 runs from the conserved cysteine through the conserved F or W. D genes are given only for firm matches. The listing skips clone size in some rows; elsewhere it reads once, few, many or a size class.

d_call j_call v_call clone_size cdr3_nt cdr3_aa
TRBD2 TRBJ2-3 TRBV9 . TGTGCCAGCAGCGCGGGACTAGCAAGCACAGATACGCAGTATTTT CASSAGLASTDTQYF
. TRBJ1-2 TRBV5-1 . TGCGCCAGCAGCCTCCCTAACTATGGCTACACCTTC CASSLPNYGYTF
. TRBJ2-1 TRBV2 . TGTGCCAGCCTGGGACTGGTGGATGAGCAGTTCTTC CASLGLVDEQFF
TRBD1 TRBJ1-2 TRBV28 . TGTGCCAGCAGTTCGCCGGGGACAGGCTATGGCTACACCTTC CASSSPGTGYGYTF
TRBD1 TRBJ2-5 TRBV11-2 . TGTGCCAGCAGTTGGGGACAGAACCAAGAGACCCAGTACTTC CASSWGQNQETQYF
. TRBJ1-2 TRBV7-8 . TGTGCCAGCAGCTTAGTATTAAGGAGAGAAGATGGCTACACCTTC CASSLVLRREDGYTF
TRBD2 TRBJ2-3 TRBV14 . TGTGCCAGCAGCCAAGATTCGAAGCGGGGCCCTCCCACAGATACGCAGTATTTT CASSQDSKRGPPTDTQYF
. TRBJ2-7 TRBV7-2 . TGTGCCAGCAGCCCCGGAGAAGGGGCGTACGAGCAGTACTTC CASSPGEGAYEQYF
TRBD2 TRBJ2-5 TRBV5-1 . TGCGCCAGCAGCTTCCTCAGCGGGGTCCAAGAGACCCAGTACTTC CASSFLSGVQETQYF
. TRBJ1-5 TRBV5-6 . TGTGCCAGCAGCTTTAAGGGGGTTGATCAGCCCCAGCATTTT CASSFKGVDQPQHF
TRBD1 TRBJ1-4 TRBV13 . TGTGCCAGCAGCTGCCGCCGTTCATCAGGGGGCGTACGAACTAATGAAAAACTGTTTTTT CASSCRRSSGGVRTNEKLFF
TRBD2 TRBJ2-5 TRBV27 . TGTGCCAGCGGCCTCCCACTAGCGGGGGACTCACGGGCCCAGTACTTC CASGLPLAGDSRAQYF
TRBD1 TRBJ1-6 TRBV13 . TGTGCCAGCAGCGTAGGAAGACAGGGATCACCCCTCCACTTT CASSVGRQGSPLHF
. TRBJ1-2 TRBV7-9 once TGTGCCAGCAGCCCCTTGGTTAGTGGTGGCTACACCTTC CASSPLVSGGYTF
. TRBJ2-7 TRBV2 . TGTGCCAGCAGTGAAGTGGGAGCCTACGAGCAGTACTTC CASSEVGAYEQYF
TRBD1 TRBJ2-2 TRBV6-1 . TGTGCCAGCAGTGTAGGAGACAGGGAAACCGGGGAGCTGTTTTTT CASSVGDRETGELFF
. TRBJ2-2 TRBV7-6 . TGTGCCAGCAGCTTAGCCCCTTTATCGGGGGTGGAAAGGAACACCGGGGAGCTGTTTTTT CASSLAPLSGVERNTGELFF
. TRBJ1-2 TRBV6-5 . TGTGCCAGCAGTTTTTCGAGGGACTCTAACTATGGCTACACCTTC CASSFSRDSNYGYTF
. TRBJ1-6 TRBV6-5 few TGTGCCAGCAGTTACTCGCCAGGGCATAATTCACCCCTCCACTTT CASSYSPGHNSPLHF
. TRBJ1-1 TRBV6-6 . TGTGCCAGCAGTTACTCGACAACAGGAACGAACACTGAAGCTTTCTTT CASSYSTTGTNTEAFF
TRBD2 TRBJ2-1 TRBV5-5 . TGTGCCAGCAGCAGTTCGGGACTATCCTCCTACAATGAGCAGTTCTTC CASSSSGLSSYNEQFF
. TRBJ1-2 TRBV25-1 . TGTGCCAGCAGTTCTGAGAACTATGGCTACACCTTC CASSSENYGYTF
. TRBJ1-1 TRBV14 . TGTGCCAGCAGCACCAGAGAACCCACAGGGCAGACTAGCGCTGAAGCTTTCTTT CASSTREPTGQTSAEAFF
TRBD2 TRBJ2-3 TRBV15 . TGTGCCACCAGCAGAGATTGGGGTAGCGGGGGAGGTGCAGATACGCAGTATTTT CATSRDWGSGGGADTQYF
. TRBJ1-1 TRBV10-3 once TGTGCCATCAGTGGCTTCGGAGGACAGATCGGCACTGAAGCTTTCTTT CAISGFGGQIGTEAFF
. TRBJ1-3 TRBV7-9 . TGTGCCAGCAGCTCCGAACAGGGCTCTGGAAACACCATATATTTT CASSSEQGSGNTIYF
TRBD2 TRBJ2-3 TRBV4-1 . TGCGCCAGCAGCCAAACCTCCCGACTAGCGGGGGGTTCCTGGAGGCAGTATTTT CASSQTSRLAGGSWRQYF
. TRBJ1-3 TRBV9 . TGTGCCAGCAGCGCCTTCAAACGCGGGGGCATGGGGGACACCATATATTTT CASSAFKRGGMGDTIYF
. TRBJ1-3 TRBV7-9 once TGTGCCAGCAGCTTAGAAGAACAGGTCTCTGGAAACACCATATATTTT CASSLEEQVSGNTIYF
. TRBJ1-6 TRBV28 . TGTGCCAGCAGTTTAGAGGGTCGAGATATTTCCGATTCACCCCTCCACTTT CASSLEGRDISDSPLHF
. TRBJ1-6 TRBV5-5 . TGTGCCAGCAGCCGGGACTTTCTTTCACCCCTCCACTTT CASSRDFLSPLHF
. TRBJ1-1 TRBV9 . TGTGCCAGCAGATCTATCGGGACACAAGAAGCTTTCTTT CASRSIGTQEAFF
. TRBJ1-4 TRBV6-1 . TGTGCCAGCAGTGATGTCTTAGTTGAAAAACTGTTTTTT CASSDVLVEKLFF
. TRBJ2-5 TRBV5-1 . TGCGCCAGCAGGGGGGCTGGGACCCAGTACTTC CASRGAGTQYF
TRBD1 TRBJ1-2 TRBV28 . TGTGCCAGCGGCCCCCCGACTGACAGGGCCTACTATGGCTACACCTTC CASGPPTDRAYYGYTF
. TRBJ1-5 TRBV6-5 . TGTGCCAGCAGTTATACCGGGGGATTAAATCAGCCCCAGCATTTT CASSYTGGLNQPQHF
. TRBJ2-7 TRBV5-6 once TGTGCCAGCAGCTCTGTTATTGGGACTCACTACGAGCAGTACTTC CASSSVIGTHYEQYF
TRBD1 TRBJ1-1 TRBV7-2 . TGTGCCAGCAGCTTAGACGAGGACCAGGGGGATGACACTGAAGCTTTCTTT CASSLDEDQGDDTEAFF
. TRBJ2-7 TRBV27 . TGTGCCAGCAGTGCAGAGACAGGTACCTACGAGCAGTACTTC CASSAETGTYEQYF
. TRBJ1-3 TRBV30 . TGTGCCCGGACCATGAGCTCTGGAAACACCATATATTTT CARTMSSGNTIYF
TRBD1 TRBJ1-1 TRBV19 . TGTGCCAGTAGTACCTCCGGGGCCGTAGACAGGGCGAACACTGAAGCTTTCTTT CASSTSGAVDRANTEAFF
TRBD1 TRBJ2-5 TRBV25-1 . TGTGCCAGCAGTGACCGGACAGGGGGAGAGACCCAGTACTTC CASSDRTGGETQYF
. TRBJ1-2 TRBV6-1 . TGTGCCAGCAGTGATACTGATGGCTACACCTTC CASSDTDGYTF
. TRBJ1-3 TRBV11-3 . TGTGCCAGCAGCCCACCACAGGTACTCTCTGGAAACACCATATATTTT CASSPPQVLSGNTIYF
TRBD1 TRBJ1-1 TRBV7-2 . TGTGCCAGCAGCACCCGGACAGGGAACACTGAAGCTTTCTTT CASSTRTGNTEAFF
TRBD1 TRBJ1-2 TRBV13 few TGTGCCAGCAGCCGGGGACAGGGGGAAAATGGCTACACCTTC CASSRGQGENGYTF
TRBD1 TRBJ2-4 TRBV29-1 . TGCAGCGCCCGGGGGGCACCATGGACAGGGGGGAGACTAGCCAAAAACATTCAGTACTTC CSARGAPWTGGRLAKNIQYF
. TRBJ1-4 TRBV4-1 . TGCGCCAGCAGCCGCTCCAGTGGAGATGAAAAACTGTTTTTT CASSRSSGDEKLFF
TRBD1 TRBJ1-2 TRBV15 . TGTGCCACCAGCAGGCCACAGGGGGCGCATGGCTACACCTTC CATSRPQGAHGYTF
. TRBJ1-2 TRBV5-4 . TGTGCCAGCAGCCCCGACGCGTCCCTACGGCGGGGCTACACCTTC CASSPDASLRRGYTF
. TRBJ1-6 TRBV19 . TGTGCCAGTAGTATTCAGGACATGCATAATTCACCCCTCCACTTT CASSIQDMHNSPLHF
. TRBJ2-7 TRBV20-1 . TGCAGTGCTCCGAGGGGGGAGCAGTACTTC CSAPRGEQYF
. TRBJ1-2 TRBV5-4 . TGTGCCAGCAGCCCCGGTACCAGGGAGGGTTATGGCTACACCTTC CASSPGTREGYGYTF